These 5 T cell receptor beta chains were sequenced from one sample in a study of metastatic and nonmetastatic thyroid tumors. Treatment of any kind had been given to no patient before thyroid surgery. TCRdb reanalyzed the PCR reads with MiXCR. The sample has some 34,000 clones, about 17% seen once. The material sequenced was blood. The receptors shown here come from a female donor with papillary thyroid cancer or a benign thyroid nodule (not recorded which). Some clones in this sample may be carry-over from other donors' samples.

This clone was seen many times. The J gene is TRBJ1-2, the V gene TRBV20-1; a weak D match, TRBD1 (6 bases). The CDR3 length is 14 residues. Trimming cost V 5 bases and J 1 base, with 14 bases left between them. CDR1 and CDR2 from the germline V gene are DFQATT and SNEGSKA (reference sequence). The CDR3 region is CSASGQLRNYGYTF. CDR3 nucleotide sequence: TGCAGTGCTTCGGGACAACTCCGTAACTATGGCTACACCTTC.

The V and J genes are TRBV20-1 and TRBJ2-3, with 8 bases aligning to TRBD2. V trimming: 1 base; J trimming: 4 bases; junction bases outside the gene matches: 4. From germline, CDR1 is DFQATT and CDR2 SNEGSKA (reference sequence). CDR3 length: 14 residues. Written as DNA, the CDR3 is TGCAGTGCTAGAGGTAGCGGGGATGCAGATACGCAGTATTTT. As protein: CSARGSGDADTQYF.

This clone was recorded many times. In DNA form, the CDR3 reads TGTGCCAGCAGCTTAGAGGGGGGGGACAGGGCCCCCTATGGCTACACCTTC. Its protein is CASSLEGGDRAPYGYTF. V is TRBV11-2 and J is TRBJ1-2, with 9 bases matching TRBD1. The CDR3 has 17 amino acids. Germline V gives CDR1 SGHAT, CDR2 FQNNGV. V shed 0 bases, J shed 4 bases, and the junction held 9 bases outside the gene matches.

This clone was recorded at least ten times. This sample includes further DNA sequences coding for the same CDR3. This CDR3 reads CASSPGQGWGAFF. CDR3 coding DNA: TGCGCCAGCAGCCCCGGGCAGGGATGGGGAGCTTTCTTT. The rearrangement uses TRBV5-1 and TRBJ1-1, with TRBD1 as a possible D gene (5 bases). The ends were cut back, 4 bases at V and 10 bases at J, with 17 bases in the middle. The germline gives CDR1 SGHRS, CDR2 YFSETQ. This CDR3 spans 13 amino acids.

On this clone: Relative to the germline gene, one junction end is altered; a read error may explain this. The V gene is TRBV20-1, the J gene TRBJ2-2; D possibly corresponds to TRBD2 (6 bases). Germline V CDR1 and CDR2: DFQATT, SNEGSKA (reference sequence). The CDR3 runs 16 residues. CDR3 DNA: TGCAGTGCTATGTACCGGGAGACCCACTCCACCGTGGAGCTGTTTTTT. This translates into CSAMYRETHSTVELFF.